Below, 14 T cell receptor beta chains from the same sample are listed, as sequenced in a study of blood T cell repertoires in COVID-19. Measured with immunoSEQ multiplex PCR; TCRdb has only the in-frame clones, and not every one. The table has 200,000 or so clones, 65% to 85% seen once; the top ten hold more than 5%. Sequenced input: peripheral blood. The source of these receptors is a woman in her twenties or thirties with acute or convalescent COVID-19.

J is TRBJ1-1 and V is TRBV2; TRBD1 agrees at 7 bases. After removal of 4 bases from V and 1 base from J, the junction contained 6 bases not matched to a gene. The V gene's germline CDR1 is SNHLY and CDR2 FYNNEI. The CDR3 is made up of 15 amino acids. CDR3 DNA: TGTGCCAGCAGTGCAGGGACAGTCAGGAACACTGAAGCTTTCTTT. Its protein is CASSAGTVRNTEAFF.

This clone occurred once. The genes are TRBV23-1 and TRBJ2-7, with 7 positions matching TRBD2. TRBV23-1 is labeled an ORF, and its function is uncertain. V shed 2 bases and J 0 bases; nucleotides not matched to a gene: 13. This CDR3 comprises 18 residues. This CDR3 reads CASSQPPPTSKTSYEQYF. The DNA for the CDR3 is TGCGCCAGCAGTCAACCACCCCCGACTAGCAAAACCTCCTACGAGCAGTACTTC.

This clone was seen a handful of times. This chain links TRBV27 with TRBJ2-3, with D uncertain. V shed 7 bases and J shed 2 bases, with 16 bases lying between them. Germline values: CDR1 MNHEY, CDR2 SMNVEV (reference sequence). The CDR3 consists of 15 residues. DNA for the CDR3: TGTGCCAGCACCCCCTTTGGGCCTGCCACAGATACGCAGTATTTT. This translates into CASTPFGPATDTQYF.

This clone occurred a few times. This CDR3 is also generated by other DNA sequences in the sample. The chain joins TRBV6-6 to TRBJ2-1; no reliable D call. The CDR3 is made up of 11 amino acids. The germline V and J ends were trimmed by 6 bases and 4 bases, with 4 bases remaining between them. The germline gives CDR1 MNHNY, CDR2 SVGAGI (reference sequence). The CDR3 DNA reads TGTGCCAGCAGCTTGTACAATGAGCAGTTCTTC. It specifies CASSLYNEQFF.

The chain uses TRBV30 and TRBJ2-2; 8 positions agree with TRBD1. CDR1 and CDR2 from the germline V gene are GTSNPN and SVGIG (reference sequence). CDR3 size: 17 residues. The J segment lost 0 bases and the V segment lost 3 bases, leaving 9 bases of the junction unmatched. CDR3 in DNA: TGTGCCTGGAGCCGTTTTCGACAGGGGTCGAACACCGGGGAGCTGTTTTTT. Residues: CAWSRFRQGSNTGELFF.

The V gene is TRBV27, the J gene TRBJ2-1, with D perhaps TRBD1 (5 bases). Germline-derived CDR1 and CDR2 are MNHEY and SMNVEV (reference sequence). Trimming removed 3 bases at V and 13 bases at J, with 13 bases between. The CDR3 totals 12 residues. The CDR3 bases are TGTGCCAGCAGTTTTCCGCAGGGTTTTCAGTTCTTC. This encodes CASSFPQGFQFF.

The gene calls are TRBV7-9 and TRBJ2-3, with 14 bases lining up with TRBD2. J gave up 3 bases and V 4 bases, and 3 bases lay outside the gene matches. This CDR3 contains 16 residues. Germline CDR1 and CDR2: SEHNR and FQNEAQ (reference sequence). The CDR3 loop reads CASSSTSGRATDTQYF. The CDR3 DNA sequence: TGTGCCAGCAGCTCGACTAGCGGGAGGGCAACAGATACGCAGTATTTT. Complete variable domain (other parts from reference TRBV7-9 and TRBJ2-3): DTGVSQNPRHKITKRGQNVTFRCDPISEHNRLYWYRQTLGQGPEFLTYFQNEAQLEKSRLLSDRFSAERPKGSFSTLEIQRTEQGDSAMYLCASSSTSGRATDTQYFGPGTRLTVL.

V is TRBV6-6 and J is TRBJ2-3; 7 nucleotides agree with TRBD1. J gave up 3 bases and V 2 bases, and 5 bases lay outside the gene matches. This CDR3 is built from 15 residues. Germline V gene lookup returns CDR1 MNHNY and CDR2 SVGAGI (reference sequence). The CDR3 nucleotides are TGTGCCAGCAGTTACACGACAGGGTGGACAGATACGCAGTATTTT. Encoded protein: CASSYTTGWTDTQYF.

This clone showed up just a few times. This rearrangement joins TRBV4-3 to TRBJ2-7, with 7 bases that match TRBD1. The germline V gene encodes CDR1 LGHNA and CDR2 YSLEER. This CDR3 spans 14 amino acids. The junction had 4 bases not matched to a gene; V was cut back by 4 bases and J by 1 base. The CDR3 here is CASSRSTGSYEQYF. The DNA for the CDR3 is TGCGCCAGCAGCCGATCGACAGGGTCCTACGAGCAGTACTTC.

This sequence joins TRBV6-2 or TRBV6-3 and TRBJ2-7, with 9 positions matching TRBD2. The CDR3 length is 15 residues. Germline CDR1 MNHEY, CDR2 SVGEGT. Trimming removed 4 bases from V and 0 bases from J; junction bases left unmatched: 4. The DNA for the CDR3 is TGTGCCAGCAGTTCTCTAGCGGGGTACTCCTACGAGCAGTACTTC. This gives the protein CASSSLAGYSYEQYF.

CDR3 DNA: TGTGCCAGCAGCCTGGACAGGGAAGGCGTAAAAGCTTTCTTT. It encodes CASSLDREGVKAFF. V gene TRBV28 combines with J gene TRBJ1-1; 8 bases align to TRBD1. CDR3 length: 14 amino acids. Germline V CDR1 and CDR2: MDHEN, SYDVKM. Germline trimming cut 6 bases from V and 9 bases from J; bases unmatched to any gene: 12.

This chain uses TRBV28 with TRBJ1-2, with TRBD1 as a possible D gene (5 bases). V was clipped by 5 bases and J by 3 bases, with 10 bases between them. Per the germline V gene, CDR1 is MDHEN and CDR2 is SYDVKM. The CDR3 length is 13 residues. For the CDR3, the DNA is TGTGCCAGCAGTGCCGACAGCGACTATGGCTACACCTTC. Its translation is CASSADSDYGYTF.

This clone was detected a few times. The chain employs TRBV15 and TRBJ2-6, with D maybe TRBD1 (5 bases). Germline V CDR1 and CDR2: LNHNV, YYDKDF (reference sequence). V lost 6 bases and J 1 base, leaving 10 bases between the germline ends. The CDR3 loop spans 15 amino acids. Here the CDR3 reads CATRAQGSGANVLTF. In DNA form, the CDR3 reads TGTGCCACCAGAGCCCAGGGTTCTGGGGCCAACGTCCTGACTTTC.

This rearrangement joins TRBV5-6 to TRBJ1-1; possible D gene TRBD1, 5 bases. Looked up from germline, CDR1 is SGHDT and CDR2 is YYEEEE. Trimming left V 4 bases short and J 8 bases short, with 12 bases between. This CDR3 is 12 amino acids long. In DNA, the CDR3 is TGTGCCAGCAGCCTTACAGGCATAGAAGCTTTCTTT. Translated, it gives CASSLTGIEAFF.